This T cell receptor (beta chain) comes out of a study of cytomegalovirus exposure and HLA in healthy donors. The CDR3 length is 15 residues. V was trimmed by 6 bases and J by 0 bases, leaving 12 bases between them. Germline V gene sequence: CDR1 ENHRY, CDR2 SYGVKD. In the PCR, 60 Vbeta and 13 Jbeta primers were used. Method: immunoSEQ multiplex PCR; TCRdb's copy keeps in-frame clones and lacks some. The sample consists of roughly 250,000 clones, approximately 85% of them appearing once. V gene TRBV10-3 combines with J gene TRBJ1-3; D gene uncertain. Material for sequencing was PBMCs. This receptor was identified in a woman aged 40 to 49 in good health and CMV-seropositive. For the CDR3, the DNA is TGTGCCATCAGCGAAGTTTCGGGCTCTGGAAACACCATATATTTT. This codes for CAISEVSGSGNTIYF.